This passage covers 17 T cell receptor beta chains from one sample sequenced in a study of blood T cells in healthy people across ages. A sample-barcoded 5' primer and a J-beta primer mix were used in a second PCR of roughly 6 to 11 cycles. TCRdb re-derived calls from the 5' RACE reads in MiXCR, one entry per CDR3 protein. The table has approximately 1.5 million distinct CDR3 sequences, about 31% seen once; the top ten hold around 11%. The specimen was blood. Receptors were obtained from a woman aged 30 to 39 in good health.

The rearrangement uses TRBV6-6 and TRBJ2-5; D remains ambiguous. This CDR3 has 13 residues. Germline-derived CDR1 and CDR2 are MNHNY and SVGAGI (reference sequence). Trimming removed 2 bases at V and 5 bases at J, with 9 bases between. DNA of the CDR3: TGTGCCAGCAGTTACGCCAACGACGAGACCCAGTACTTC. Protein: CASSYANDETQYF.

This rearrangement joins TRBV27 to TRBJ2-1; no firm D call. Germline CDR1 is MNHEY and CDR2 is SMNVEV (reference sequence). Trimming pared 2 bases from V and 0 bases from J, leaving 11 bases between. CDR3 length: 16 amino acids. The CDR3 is CASSLVRVSSYNEQFF. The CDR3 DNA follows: TGTGCCAGCAGTTTAGTTAGGGTGAGCTCCTACAATGAGCAGTTCTTC.

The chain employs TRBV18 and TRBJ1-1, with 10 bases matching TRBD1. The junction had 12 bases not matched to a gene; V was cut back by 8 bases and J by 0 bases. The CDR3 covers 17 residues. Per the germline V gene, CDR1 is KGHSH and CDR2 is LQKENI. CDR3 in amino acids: CASLPGTGVRMNTEAFF. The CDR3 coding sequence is TGTGCCAGCCTTCCCGGGACAGGGGTGAGGATGAACACTGAAGCTTTCTTT.

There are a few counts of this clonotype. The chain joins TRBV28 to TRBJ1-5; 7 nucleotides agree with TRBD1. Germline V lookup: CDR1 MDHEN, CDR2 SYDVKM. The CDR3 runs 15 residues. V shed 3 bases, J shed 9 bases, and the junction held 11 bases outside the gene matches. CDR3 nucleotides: TGTGCCAGCAGTTTCGGACAGGCGGTGGGTCGGCCCCAGCATTTT. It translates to CASSFGQAVGRPQHF.

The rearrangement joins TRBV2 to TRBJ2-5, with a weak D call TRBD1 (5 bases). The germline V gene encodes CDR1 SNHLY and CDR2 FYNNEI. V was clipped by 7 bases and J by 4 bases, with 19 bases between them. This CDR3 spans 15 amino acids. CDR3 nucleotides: TGTGCCAGCACCACATTAGACAGAAAGGGAGAGACCCAGTACTTC. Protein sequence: CASTTLDRKGETQYF.

The CDR3 region has the DNA TGTGCCAGCAGCCAAGGGGCTCTCTATAGCACAGATACGCAGTATTTT. The encoded protein is CASSQGALYSTDTQYF. This chain links TRBV3-1 with TRBJ2-3; D ambiguous. Trimming shortened V by 1 base and J by 0 bases, and 11 bases separated the two germline ends. Germline lookup yields CDR1 LGHDT and CDR2 YNNKEL (reference sequence). This CDR3 is 16 amino acids long.

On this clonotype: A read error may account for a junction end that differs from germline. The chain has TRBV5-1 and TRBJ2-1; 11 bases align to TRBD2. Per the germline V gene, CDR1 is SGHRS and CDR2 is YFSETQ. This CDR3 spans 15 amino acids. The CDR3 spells CAGSTGLAAHNEQFF. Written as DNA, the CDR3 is TGCGCCGGCAGCACGGGACTAGCGGCCCACAATGAGCAGTTCTTC.

CDR3 coding DNA: TGTGCCAGCACCCCGGGACAGGGGTTTGGAAAACTGTTTTTT. It yields the protein CASTPGQGFGKLFF. V usage is TRBV12-3 or TRBV12-4 and J usage is TRBJ1-4; 10 bases are a match to TRBD1. The CDR3 is 14 residues long. The V and J ends lost 7 bases and 10 bases, in that order; junction bases with no gene match: 9.

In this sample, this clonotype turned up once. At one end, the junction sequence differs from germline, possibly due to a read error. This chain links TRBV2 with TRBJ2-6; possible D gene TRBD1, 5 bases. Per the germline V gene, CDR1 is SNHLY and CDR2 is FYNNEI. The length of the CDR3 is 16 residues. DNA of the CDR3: TGTGCCAGCAGTGATCCCCGAGGCTCTGGGGCCAACGTCCGGACTTTC. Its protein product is CASSDPRGSGANVRTF.

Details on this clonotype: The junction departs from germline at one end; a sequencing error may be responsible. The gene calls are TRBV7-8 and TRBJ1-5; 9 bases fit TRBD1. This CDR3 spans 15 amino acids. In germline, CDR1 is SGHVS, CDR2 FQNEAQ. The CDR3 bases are TGTGCCGGCAGCCGGACAGGGGACAGCAATCAGCCCCAGCATTTT. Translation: CAGSRTGDSNQPQHF. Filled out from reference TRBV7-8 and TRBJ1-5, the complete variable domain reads GAGVSQSPRYKVAKRGQDVALRCDPISGHVSLFWYQQALGQGPEFLTYFQNEAQLDKSGLPSDRFFAERPEGSVSTLKIQRTQQEDSAVYLCAGSRTGDSNQPQHFGDGTRLSIL.

Written as DNA, the CDR3 is TGCGCCAGCAGCTTGACTGGGGAGCATGAGCAGTTCTTC. This codes for CASSLTGEHEQFF. V gene TRBV5-1 combines with J gene TRBJ2-1; D perhaps matches TRBD2 (5 bases). Germline values: CDR1 SGHRS, CDR2 YFSETQ. This CDR3 region has 13 residues. The germline V and J ends were trimmed by 1 base and 8 bases, with 10 bases remaining between them. The variable domain in full, with the rest retrieved from reference TRBV5-1 and TRBJ2-1, is KAGVTQTPRYLIKTRGQQVTLSCSPISGHRSVSWYQQTPGQGLQFLFEYFSETQRNKGNFPGRFSGRQFSNSRSEMNVSTLELGDSALYLCASSLTGEHEQFFGPGTRLTVL.

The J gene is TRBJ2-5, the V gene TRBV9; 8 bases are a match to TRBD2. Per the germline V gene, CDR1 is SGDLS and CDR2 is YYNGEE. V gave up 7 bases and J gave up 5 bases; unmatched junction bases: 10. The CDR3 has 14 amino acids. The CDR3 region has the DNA TGTGCCAGCGGGACGGGGGGGCTCGGGGAGACCCAGTACTTC. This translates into CASGTGGLGETQYF. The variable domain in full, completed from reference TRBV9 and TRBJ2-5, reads DSGVTQTPKHLITATGQRVTLRCSPRSGDLSVYWYQQSLDQGLQFLIQYYNGEERAKGNILERFSAQQFPDLHSELNLSSLELGDSALYFCASGTGGLGETQYFGPGTRLLVL.

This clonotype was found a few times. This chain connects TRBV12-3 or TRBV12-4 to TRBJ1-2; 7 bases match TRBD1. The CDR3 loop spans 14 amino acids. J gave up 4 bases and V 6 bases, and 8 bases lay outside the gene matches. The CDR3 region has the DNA TGTGCCAGCAGCCTCGAGACAGGGACCTATGGCTACACCTTC. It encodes CASSLETGTYGYTF.

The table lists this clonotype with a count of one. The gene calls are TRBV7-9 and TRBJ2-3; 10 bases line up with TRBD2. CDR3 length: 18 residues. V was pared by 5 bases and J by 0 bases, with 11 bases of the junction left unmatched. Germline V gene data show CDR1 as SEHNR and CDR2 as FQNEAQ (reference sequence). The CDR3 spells CASSPPAGGDHSTDTQYF. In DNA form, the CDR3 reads TGTGCCAGCAGCCCTCCAGCGGGAGGGGATCATAGCACAGATACGCAGTATTTT.

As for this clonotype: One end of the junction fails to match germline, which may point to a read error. The CDR3 coding sequence is TGTGCCAACAGCTTAGCTAGCGGGAGGATGAAGACCCAGTACTTC. It encodes CANSLASGRMKTQYF. V is TRBV7-9 and J is TRBJ2-5; 11 nucleotides agree with TRBD2. Germline CDR1 SEHNR, CDR2 FQNEAQ (reference sequence). CDR3 length equals 15 residues. Using reference TRBV7-9 and TRBJ2-5 for the parts outside the CDR3, the full variable domain is DTGVSQNPRHKITKRGQNVTFRCDPISEHNRLYWYRQTLGQGPEFLTYFQNEAQLEKSRLLSDRFSAERPKGSFSTLEIQRTEQGDSAMYLCANSLASGRMKTQYFGPGTRLLVL.

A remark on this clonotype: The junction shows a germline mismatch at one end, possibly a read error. CDR3 in DNA: TGTACCACCAGCAGCGACTGGACAGGGCAAAATCAGCCCCAGCATTTT. Encoded protein: CTTSSDWTGQNQPQHF. The chain uses TRBV15 and TRBJ1-5; 8 bases fit TRBD1. Germline assignment: CDR1 LNHNV and CDR2 YYDKDF (reference sequence). The CDR3 is 16 residues long. The full variable domain, with the rest looked up from reference TRBV15 and TRBJ1-5, is DAMVIQNPRYQVTQFGKPVTLSCSQTLNHNVMYWYQQKSSQAPKLLFHYYDKDFNNEADTPDNFQSRRPNTSFCFLDIRSPGLGDTAMYLCTTSSDWTGQNQPQHFGDGTRLSIL.

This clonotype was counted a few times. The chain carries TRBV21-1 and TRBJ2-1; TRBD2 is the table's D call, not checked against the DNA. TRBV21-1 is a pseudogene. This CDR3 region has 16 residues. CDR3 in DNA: TGTGCCAGCAACAGACTAGCGGGGGACTCCTACAATGAGCAGTTCTTC. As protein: CASNRLAGDSYNEQFF.